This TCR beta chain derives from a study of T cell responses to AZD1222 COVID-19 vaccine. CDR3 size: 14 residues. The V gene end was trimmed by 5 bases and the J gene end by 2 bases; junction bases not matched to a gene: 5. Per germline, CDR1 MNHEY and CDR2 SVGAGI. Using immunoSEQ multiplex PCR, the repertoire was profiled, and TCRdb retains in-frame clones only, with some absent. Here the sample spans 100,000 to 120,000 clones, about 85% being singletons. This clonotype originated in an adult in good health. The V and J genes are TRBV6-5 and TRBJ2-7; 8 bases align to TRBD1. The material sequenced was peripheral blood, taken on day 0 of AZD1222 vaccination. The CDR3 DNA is TGTGCCAGCAGTAGGACAGGGCAGACCTACGAGCAGTACTTC. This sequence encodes CASSRTGQTYEQYF.